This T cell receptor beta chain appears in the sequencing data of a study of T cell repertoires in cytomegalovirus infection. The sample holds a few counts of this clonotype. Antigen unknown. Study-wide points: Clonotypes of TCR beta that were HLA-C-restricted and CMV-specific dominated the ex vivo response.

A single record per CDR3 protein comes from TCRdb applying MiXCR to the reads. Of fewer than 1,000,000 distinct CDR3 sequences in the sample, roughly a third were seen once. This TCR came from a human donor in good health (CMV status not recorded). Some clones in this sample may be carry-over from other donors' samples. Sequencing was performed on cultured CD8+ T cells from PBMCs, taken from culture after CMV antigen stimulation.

This chain's CDR3 is CASSVGFSNEQFF. The CDR3 region has the DNA TGTGCCAGCAGTGTGGGATTTTCCAATGAGCAGTTCTTC. The gene calls are TRBV6-4 and TRBJ2-1; no clear D gene. Germline values: CDR1 MRHNA, CDR2 SNTAGT. V was pared by 4 bases and J by 6 bases, with 10 bases between. This CDR3 contains 13 residues.